This T cell receptor beta chain was sequenced during a study of identical twins. General study points: Whereas memory repertoires showed no such difference, abundant cord blood beta clonotypes carried fewer insertions.

This CDR3 is 17 amino acids long. The V gene's germline CDR1 is MDHEN and CDR2 SYDVKM. Trimming took 7 bases from V and 5 from J; bases not matched to a gene: 14. cDNA molecules carried unique molecular identifiers, and template switching added a universal primer site. In TCRdb, the 5' RACE reads were re-called with MiXCR into one record per CDR3 protein. The table has under 1 million distinct CDR3 sequences, 9% to 15% seen once; the top ten hold roughly 1.6%. As to this clonotype: Its antigen is as yet unknown.

The same sample was also used in a study of yellow fever vaccine responses in identical twins.

The clonotype was recovered from a woman aged 18-29 years in good health. The chain carries TRBV28 and TRBJ2-1; 10 bases line up with TRBD2. The sample was PBMCs. CDR3 in amino acids: CASISRATAGGNNEQFF. The CDR3 nucleotides are TGTGCCAGCATCTCAAGAGCTACAGCGGGGGGGAACAATGAGCAGTTCTTC.